This T cell receptor (beta chain) derives from a study of shared clonotypes between healthy human individuals. The overall study: Serving as donors were two women and three men, whose ages spanned 18 to 49.

General observations from the study: Clonotypes not shared had lower generation probabilities than those common to all four donors. Clonotype sharing levels among donors were expected to vary with sequencing depth. Blood was the sole source, and tissue repertoires probably differ.

CD45RO-negative CD8 cells positively selected for CCR7 made up the naive population, which excluded terminally differentiated effector memory CD45RA+ cells. Clones were sequenced by immunoSEQ multiplex PCR, and TCRdb holds only the in-frame ones, with some missing. This sample has under 2,000,000 clones; about 95% occur once, and the top ten carry 1% to 1.5%. The germline gives CDR1 MGHRA, CDR2 YSYEKL. The V and J ends lost 5 bases and 3 bases respectively, with 11 bases between them. The CDR3 is made up of 13 amino acids. A remark on this clone: Its antigen is not known.

This clonotype was sampled from a man aged 18 to 35 in good health. J is TRBJ2-7 and V is TRBV4-1, with D perhaps TRBD1 or TRBD2 (5 bases each). Sequencing was done on a sample of naive CD8+ T cells sorted from blood. CDR3 amino acids: CASSYGDGYEQYF. CDR3 bases: TGCGCCAGCAGCTACGGGGACGGCTACGAGCAGTACTTC.